What follows are 3 T cell receptor beta chains derived from one specimen sequenced in a study of T-cell reconstitution after alpha-beta-depleted transplantation in children (TCRdb year 2016). Libraries were prepared through PCR. Sequencing was carried out with an Illumina HiSeq 2500. TCR library preparation used molecular barcoding, with unique molecular identifiers applied to normalize quantification of the TCRbeta repertoire. TCRdb reprocessing: public reads trimmed at Q25 with fastp, clones called with MiXCR, in-frame beta chains kept. All rows with the same CDR3 protein become a single entry with the most common DNA and genes. Across this sample there are some 440,000 distinct CDR3 sequences, with roughly 17% seen only once. Over 25% of the sample comes from the top ten. Taken with the paper, the label for treatment or condition translates to: allogeneic hematopoietic cell transplantation with graft depleted of TCRalphabeta T cells and CD19 B cells.

Source: PBMCs, mostly from graft donor cells, taken 360 days after TCRalphabeta/CD19-depleted stem cell transplant. All receptors come from a boy under three years old who had a stem cell transplant for Wiskott-Aldrich syndrome, so the T cells may come from the graft donor.

This clonotype was counted once. This chain uses TRBV7-9 with TRBJ2-5; 7 positions agree with TRBD1. J was trimmed by 8 bases and V by 2 bases; bases with no gene match: 5. This CDR3 is 13 amino acids long. From germline, CDR1 is SEHNR and CDR2 FQNEAQ (reference sequence). Written as DNA, the CDR3 is TGTGCCAGCAGCTTAATGGGACAGCCTACCCAGTACTTC. Translating gives CASSLMGQPTQYF.

The genes are TRBV5-1 and TRBJ2-7; the D is unclear. V lost 0 bases to trimming and J lost 2 bases, with 6 bases between them. Germline V gives CDR1 SGHRS, CDR2 YFSETQ. This CDR3 contains 13 residues. In DNA form, the CDR3 reads TGCGCCAGCAGCTTGGCAACAGCCTACGAGCAGTACTTC. Its protein is CASSLATAYEQYF.

The chain joins TRBV12-3 or TRBV12-4 to TRBJ2-7, with 7 positions matching TRBD1. Unmatched junction bases numbered 5, after V lost 3 bases and J lost 6 bases. CDR3 length: 13 amino acids. The CDR3 reads CASSLSTGAEQYF. The CDR3 coding sequence is TGTGCCAGCAGTTTGAGCACAGGGGCCGAGCAGTACTTC.